This TCR beta chain was found in a study of beta chain features in type 1 diabetes. Across the whole study: The patients were much like the healthy donors in age, gender and cell yields.

Study-wide points: Within patients, naive, central memory and Treg TCRB repertoires seemed more similar than within healthy donors. TCRB CDR3s were moderately but significantly shorter in Type 1 diabetes patients in all four CD4+ subsets.

By way of CD45RO/CCR7/CD25/CD127/CD95/CD27, the CD4+ regulatory, stem cell-like memory, central memory and naive cells were sorted. Of the isolated RNA, all was reverse transcribed, and so the sequenced material was expressed TCRB transcripts. Using immunoSEQ multiplex PCR, the repertoire was profiled, and TCRdb retains in-frame clones only, with some absent. The sample consists of around 260,000 clones, around 25% of them appearing once. To note about this clone: Its antigen is undetermined.

V shed 3 bases and J 7 bases; nucleotides not matched to a gene: 7. The germline gives CDR1 MNHEY, CDR2 SMNVEV (reference sequence). The CDR3 loop spans 14 amino acids. The chain has TRBV27 and TRBJ1-2; 8 bases align to TRBD1. Material for sequencing was naive CD4+ T cells from blood. The source of this sequence is a woman in her thirties with type 1 diabetes. CDR3 coding DNA: TGTGCCAGCAGTTTTGGACAGGGAGAGTTTGGCTACACCTTC. This encodes CASSFGQGEFGYTF.